The entry that follows covers one T cell receptor beta chain sequence. This sample stems from a study of cytomegalovirus exposure and HLA in healthy donors. For the study at large: The study placed 70% to 90% of its approximately 400 genotyped donors in the Caucasian-associated ancestry cluster.

Between the trimmed V and J ends, which lost 0 bases and 5 bases, there was a span of 10 bases. This CDR3 spans 14 amino acids. Germline loops: CDR1 MNHEY, CDR2 SVGAGI. The PCR used 60 Vbeta and 13 Jbeta primers. TCRdb's table, derived via immunoSEQ multiplex PCR, lists solely in-frame clones and lacks some. The sample has 100,000 to 150,000 clones; roughly 84% are singletons. Material: PBMCs. The receptor was derived from a man aged 45 to 65 in good health and CMV-seronegative. The chain couples TRBV6-5 to TRBJ1-2; no firm D call. The CDR3 protein is CASSYSYGRYGYTF. CDR3 in DNA: TGTGCCAGCAGTTACTCCTACGGTCGGTATGGCTACACCTTC.